This entry features one T cell receptor (beta chain) sequence. Its antigen is not known. This specimen belongs to a study of cytomegalovirus exposure and HLA in healthy donors. The overall study: An analysis done earlier identified 117 million unique TCR beta sequences from about 180 million T cells. Overall study findings and caveats: HLA allele associations emerged for about 16,000 TCR beta sequences in a later analysis, at 0.05 false discovery rate. Roughly uniform sequencing depth across donors was assumed, possibly incorrectly.

The CDR3 sequence is 16 residues long. CDR1 is SGHDT, CDR2 YYEEEE, per germline. The germline V and J ends were trimmed by 6 bases and 8 bases, with 24 bases remaining between them. The PCR made use of 60 Vbeta and 13 Jbeta primers. Here immunoSEQ multiplex PCR was the method, and the copy in TCRdb shows in-frame clones only, minus some. The table shows 150,000 to 200,000 clones, with over 60% occurring only once. The chain links TRBV5-6 to TRBJ2-1, with D perhaps matching TRBD1 (6 bases). The clonotype originates from a man in his forties or fifties in good health and CMV-seropositive. The specimen sequenced was PBMCs. The CDR3 coding sequence is TGTGCCAGCACCGCTGTGGGGACATCCCTGGACGATGAGCAGTTCTTC. Its translation: CASTAVGTSLDDEQFF.